This T cell receptor beta chain originates from a study of blood T cell repertoires in COVID-19. Study information: The United States, Italy and Spain were the sources of the acute and convalescent COVID-19 samples. From T cells, B-cell-depleted T cells, or PBMCs came the material, which was cDNA or gDNA.

The ends were cut back, 1 base at V and 0 bases at J, with 2 bases in the middle. The CDR3 extends over 13 amino acids. Germline values: CDR1 SEHNR, CDR2 FQNEAQ (reference sequence). In the source study's methods: Amplified reference gene primers provided the basis for estimating nucleated cell counts. Only in-frame clones appear in the TCRdb table, and some are missing; sequencing was by immunoSEQ multiplex PCR. The DNA gave D and trimming, while V, J and clone size come from that table. The repertoire consists of 85,000 to 120,000 clones, with 87% occurring once and the leading ten covering 4% to 5.5%. Patients from Seattle were sampled longitudinally, starting during active infection.

V and J are TRBV7-9 and TRBJ2-3; D is unresolved. This receptor was obtained from a woman aged 45-59 years with COVID-19, enrolled during active disease. Source material: peripheral blood. The CDR3 DNA follows: TGTGCCAGCAGCTTAGTAAGCACAGATACGCAGTATTTT. Amino acid sequence: CASSLVSTDTQYF.